This passage covers 19 T cell receptor beta chains from one sample sequenced in a study of response to subunit inactivated influenza vaccine. TCRdb redid the calling of the RT-PCR reads with MiXCR, one entry per CDR3 protein. The table lists under 750,000 distinct CDR3 sequences, about 10% of them singletons. Here the sequenced sample was PBMCs from blood, taken on the day of vaccination. Receptors originate from a middle-aged man who received an inactivated influenza vaccine.

This clonotype was observed many times. The J gene is TRBJ1-3, the V gene TRBV5-1, with D maybe TRBD1 (5 bases). CDR3 length: 14 amino acids. CDR1 and CDR2 (germline): SGHRS, YFSETQ. The V gene lost 4 bases and the J gene lost 0 bases, with 8 bases spanning the gap. In DNA, the CDR3 is TGCGCCAGCAGCCAGGGATCCTCTGGAAACACCATATATTTT. Translated: CASSQGSSGNTIYF.

This sequence joins TRBV7-8 and TRBJ1-1; 7 nucleotides agree with TRBD1. V lost 5 bases to trimming and J lost 4 bases; unmatched junction nucleotides: 10. Germline V lookup: CDR1 SGHVS, CDR2 FQNEAQ. The CDR3 is 15 amino acids. CDR3 loop: CASSRSGQARTEAFF. The CDR3 coding sequence is TGTGCCAGCAGCAGATCCGGACAGGCGCGCACTGAAGCTTTCTTT. The entire variable domain, with the rest obtained from reference TRBV7-8 and TRBJ1-1, is as follows: GAGVSQSPRYKVAKRGQDVALRCDPISGHVSLFWYQQALGQGPEFLTYFQNEAQLDKSGLPSDRFFAERPEGSVSTLKIQRTQQEDSAVYLCASSRSGQARTEAFFGQGTRLTVV.

This clonotype was counted a few times. The chain couples TRBV20-1 to TRBJ2-5, with D unclear. Germline CDR1 DFQATT, CDR2 SNEGSKA (reference sequence). Trimming left V 3 bases short and J 5 bases short, with 16 bases between. The CDR3 runs to 14 residues. CDR3 in amino acids: CSARESRKTETQYF. The CDR3 DNA reads as TGCAGTGCTAGGGAAAGTCGGAAAACGGAGACCCAGTACTTC.

This clonotype was counted at least ten times. This sequence joins TRBV12-3 or TRBV12-4 and TRBJ2-2, with 7 bases that match TRBD1. This CDR3 contains 14 residues. V trimming: 6 bases; J trimming: 5 bases; junction bases outside the gene matches: 6. As DNA, the CDR3 is TGTGCCAGCAGATTACTACAGGGGACCGGGGAGCTGTTTTTT. Amino acid sequence: CASRLLQGTGELFF.

This chain uses TRBV7-2 with TRBJ2-2; 8 bases are shared with TRBD2. The trim removed 7 bases at V and 5 bases at J, leaving 9 bases unmatched. Germline V gives CDR1 SGHTA, CDR2 FQGNSA. The CDR3 extends over 15 amino acids. CDR3 residues: CASIQSGGTTGELFF. The CDR3 region has the DNA TGTGCCAGCATCCAAAGCGGGGGTACGACCGGGGAGCTGTTTTTT.

This clonotype has more than one count but fewer than ten. This chain links TRBV2 with TRBJ1-1; TRBD1 is a possible D gene (5 bases). Germline V gene data show CDR1 as SNHLY and CDR2 as FYNNEI. The CDR3 loop spans 15 amino acids. V lost 4 bases to trimming and J lost 0 bases, with 12 bases between them. The CDR3 here is CASSGTGTVNTEAFF. In DNA, the CDR3 is TGTGCCAGCAGTGGAACTGGGACGGTGAACACTGAAGCTTTCTTT.

This rearrangement joins TRBV11-2 to TRBJ2-5; D perhaps matches TRBD2 (6 bases). Trimming left V 5 bases short and J 5 bases short, with 15 bases between. The CDR3 runs to 14 residues. Germline V gene sequence: CDR1 SGHAT, CDR2 FQNNGV. CDR3: CASSAPEGIETQYF. The CDR3 coding sequence is TGTGCCAGCAGCGCCCCGGAGGGGATTGAGACCCAGTACTTC.

This rearrangement joins TRBV7-9 to TRBJ1-2; D is uncertain. V lost 4 bases and J lost 0, with 12 bases in between. This CDR3 comprises 15 residues. Germline loops: CDR1 SEHNR, CDR2 FQNEAQ (reference sequence). The CDR3 protein is CASSSPGDSNYGYTF. Written as DNA, the CDR3 is TGTGCCAGCAGCTCCCCGGGCGATTCTAACTATGGCTACACCTTC.

This clonotype came up many times. The chain carries TRBV7-2 and TRBJ2-5; no firm D call. V was pared by 7 bases and J by 0 bases, with 15 bases between. The CDR3 has 15 amino acids. CDR1 is SGHTA, CDR2 FQGNSA, per germline. The CDR3 sequence is CASTAVEIYQETQYF. DNA of the CDR3: TGTGCCAGCACGGCCGTGGAGATTTACCAAGAGACCCAGTACTTC.

Worth noting for this clonotype: A read error may explain this, as a much larger clone is one base away. The genes are TRBV4-3 and TRBJ2-1; tentatively, D is TRBD2 (6 bases). Germline V CDR1 and CDR2: LGHNA, YSLEER. There are 15 residues in the CDR3. CDR3 residues: CDSSQETRAYNEQFF. CDR3 DNA sequence: TGCGACAGCAGCCAAGAGACTAGAGCGTACAATGAGCAGTTCTTC.

The V and J genes are TRBV5-1 and TRBJ2-7; D possibly corresponds to TRBD1 (6 bases). In germline, CDR1 is SGHRS, CDR2 YFSETQ. CDR3 length: 17 amino acids. Trimming left V 4 bases short and J 0 bases short, with 20 bases between. The CDR3 bases are TGCGCCAGCAGCCCCGCACCAACAGGGTACGTCTCCTACGAGCAGTACTTC. As protein: CASSPAPTGYVSYEQYF.

This clonotype was detected many times. The chain carries TRBV28 and TRBJ2-1; 9 bases match TRBD2. CDR1 and CDR2 (germline): MDHEN, SYDVKM. Germline trimming cut 4 bases from V and 3 bases from J; bases unmatched to any gene: 4. The CDR3 is 15 amino acids. The CDR3 nucleotides are TGTGCCAGCAGTTCGCGGGGGGGCTACTACAATGAGCAGTTCTTC. Translation gives CASSSRGGYYNEQFF.

This clonotype has a handful of counts. CDR3 loop: CASSELPFKAGELFF. The DNA of the CDR3 is TGTGCCAGCAGCGAACTACCCTTTAAGGCCGGGGAGCTGTTTTTT. The chain combines TRBV5-4 with TRBJ2-2; no firm D call. The CDR3 has 15 residues. Germline V gives CDR1 SGHNT, CDR2 YYREEE (reference sequence). The V and J ends lost 4 bases and 6 bases respectively, with 16 bases between them.

This clonotype showed up just a few times. The V and J genes are TRBV7-2 and TRBJ2-5, with 9 bases that match TRBD2. The CDR3 covers 15 residues. V lost 7 bases, J lost 1 base, and 7 bases stayed unmatched. CDR1 and CDR2 from the germline V gene are SGHTA and FQGNSA. The DNA for the CDR3 is TGTGCCAGCACCCTGACTAGCGGAGCCCAAGAGACCCAGTACTTC. Translation gives CASTLTSGAQETQYF. Filled out from reference TRBV7-2 and TRBJ2-5, the complete variable domain reads GAGVSQSPSNKVTEKGKDVELRCDPISGHTALYWYRQSLGQGLEFLIYFQGNSAPDKSGLPSDRFSAERTGGSVSTLTIQRTQQEDSAVYLCASTLTSGAQETQYFGPGTRLLVL.

This chain joins TRBV20-1 and TRBJ2-1; D possibly corresponds to TRBD2 (6 bases). Trimming removed 6 bases at V and 2 bases at J, with 14 bases between. Germline lookup yields CDR1 DFQATT and CDR2 SNEGSKA (reference sequence). This CDR3 is built from 14 residues. The CDR3 DNA is TGCAGTGCGAGACTCCGGGGGACCTACAATGAGCAGTTCTTC. Translation: CSARLRGTYNEQFF.

The chain is built from TRBV7-9 and TRBJ2-7; tentatively, D is TRBD2 (5 bases). CDR1 and CDR2 from the germline V gene are SEHNR and FQNEAQ (reference sequence). This CDR3 is built from 15 residues. The V and J ends lost 0 bases and 2 bases respectively, with 11 bases between them. CDR3 in amino acids: CASSLAGVATYEQYF. CDR3 DNA: TGTGCCAGCAGCTTAGCGGGCGTAGCGACCTACGAGCAGTACTTC. The full variable domain, its missing parts supplied by reference TRBV7-9 and TRBJ2-7, is DTGVSQNPRHKITKRGQNVTFRCDPISEHNRLYWYRQTLGQGPEFLTYFQNEAQLEKSRLLSDRFSAERPKGSFSTLEIQRTEQGDSAMYLCASSLAGVATYEQYFGPGTRLTVT.

This chain connects TRBV20-1 to TRBJ1-2; D is possibly TRBD1 (5 bases). The CDR3 has 13 amino acids. Germline CDR1 and CDR2: DFQATT and SNEGSKA (reference sequence). Deletions cut 6 bases from V and 4 bases from J, with 15 bases between. CDR3 amino acids: CSARGMRAYGYTF. Here the CDR3 DNA reads TGCAGTGCCCGGGGCATGAGGGCCTATGGCTACACCTTC.

This clonotype was picked up many times. The V and J genes are TRBV4-3 and TRBJ2-2; D is ambiguous. Germline CDR1 and CDR2: LGHNA and YSLEER. The CDR3 covers 13 residues. Trimming pared 4 bases from V and 3 bases from J, leaving 6 bases between. The CDR3 here is CASSPSYTGELFF. DNA for the CDR3: TGCGCCAGCAGCCCCTCGTACACCGGGGAGCTGTTTTTT.

The CDR3 DNA is TGTGCCAGCAGGCCTCTAGCGACCTCCTACAATGAGCAGTTCTTC. It codes for CASRPLATSYNEQFF. The gene calls are TRBV6-1 and TRBJ2-1, with D maybe TRBD2 (6 bases). This CDR3 has 15 amino acids. The germline V and J ends were trimmed by 6 bases and 0 bases, with 12 bases remaining between them. Germline assignment: CDR1 MNHNS and CDR2 SASEGT.